Included here is one T cell receptor (beta chain) sequence, with context. The antigen is unknown. The source of the sample is a study of vaccination effects on CD4 cells after COVID-19. Study-level background: Each person got two doses of an mRNA SARS-CoV-2 vaccine, BNT162b2 or mRNA-1273.

General study findings and limits: In convalescents, spike-reactive clones (those seen post-vaccine) were mainly new vaccine-induced clones.

Isolation of CD4+ T cells took place after 10 days of culture. A positive SARS-CoV-2 PCR test fell between March and December 2020. Clones were read by immunoSEQ multiplex PCR, and TCRdb kept only the in-frame ones, dropping some. Among under 50,000 clones listed, about 75% were seen once. V trimming: 6 bases; J trimming: 8 bases; junction bases outside the gene matches: 11. Germline V gene sequence: CDR1 MNHNY, CDR2 SVGAGI (reference sequence). This CDR3 has 16 amino acids. The chain joins TRBV6-6 to TRBJ1-4, with 11 nucleotides matching TRBD1. This clonotype was obtained from a human donor who had a prior SARS-CoV-2 infection. The sample in question was CD4+ T cells from PBMCs cultured without peptide, obtained before COVID-19 vaccination. Written as DNA, the CDR3 is TGTGCCAGCAGAAAACTTGGACAGGGGGCGCAAGAAAAACTGTTTTTT. Residues: CASRKLGQGAQEKLFF.